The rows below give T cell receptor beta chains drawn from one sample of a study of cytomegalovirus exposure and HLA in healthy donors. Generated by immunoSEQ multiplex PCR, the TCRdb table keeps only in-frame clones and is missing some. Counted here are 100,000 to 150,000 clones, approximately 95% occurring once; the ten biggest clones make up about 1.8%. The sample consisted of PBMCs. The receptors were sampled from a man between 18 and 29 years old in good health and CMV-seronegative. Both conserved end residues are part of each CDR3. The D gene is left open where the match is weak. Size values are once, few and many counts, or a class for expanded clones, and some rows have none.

CDR3 protein: CASSLLAGVYNEQFF
CDR3 DNA: TGTGCCAGCAGCCTTCTAGCGGGGGTATACAATGAGCAGTTCTTC
J gene: TRBJ2-1
D gene: TRBD2
clone size: -
V gene: TRBV9

CDR3 protein: CASSPFDRGYTF
CDR3 DNA: TGTGCCAGCAGCCCATTCGACAGAGGCTACACCTTC
J gene: TRBJ1-2
D gene: -
clone size: -
V gene: TRBV14

CDR3 protein: CASSPPYGVLNEQYF
CDR3 DNA: TGTGCCAGCAGCCCACCTTACGGGGTTTTAAACGAGCAGTACTTC
J gene: TRBJ2-7
D gene: -
clone size: -
V gene: TRBV11-2

CDR3 protein: CASSLEGNYGYTF
CDR3 DNA: TGTGCCAGCAGCTTGGAGGGGAACTATGGCTACACCTTC
J gene: TRBJ1-2
D gene: -
clone size: -
V gene: TRBV11-3

CDR3 protein: CASSPSGNTEAFF
CDR3 DNA: TGTGCCAGCTCACCATCGGGTAACACTGAAGCTTTCTTT
J gene: TRBJ1-1
D gene: -
clone size: -
V gene: TRBV18

CDR3 protein: CSVDSYQYF
CDR3 DNA: TGCAGCGTCGACAGCTACCAGTACTTC
J gene: TRBJ2-7
D gene: -
clone size: once
V gene: TRBV29-1

CDR3 protein: CASSLRGSGRAKAYNEQFF
CDR3 DNA: TGTGCCAGCAGCTTAAGGGGTAGCGGGAGGGCAAAAGCCTACAATGAGCAGTTCTTC
J gene: TRBJ2-1
D gene: TRBD2
clone size: -
V gene: TRBV7-3

CDR3 protein: CASSDSGRAEYEQYF
CDR3 DNA: TGTGCCAGCAGTGATAGCGGGAGGGCGGAGTACGAGCAGTACTTC
J gene: TRBJ2-7
D gene: TRBD2
clone size: few
V gene: TRBV2

CDR3 protein: CASSSPDRVNTEAFF
CDR3 DNA: TGTGCCAGCAGCTCTCCGGACAGGGTGAACACTGAAGCTTTCTTT
J gene: TRBJ1-1
D gene: TRBD1
clone size: -
V gene: TRBV7-9

CDR3 protein: CSVEYGWAGGYTF
CDR3 DNA: TGCAGCGTTGAATATGGGTGGGCGGGGGGCTACACCTTC
J gene: TRBJ1-2
D gene: -
clone size: -
V gene: TRBV29-1

CDR3 protein: CASSLAGARELAYEQYF
CDR3 DNA: TGTGCCAGCAGCTTAGCGGGGGCTAGAGAGCTAGCCTACGAGCAGTACTTC
J gene: TRBJ2-7
D gene: -
clone size: -
V gene: TRBV7-8

CDR3 protein: CACRAGGQETQYF
CDR3 DNA: TGTGCCTGCAGAGCGGGAGGTCAAGAGACCCAGTACTTC
J gene: TRBJ2-5
D gene: TRBD2
clone size: once
V gene: TRBV30

CDR3 protein: CASSAGPTSGSNQPQHF
CDR3 DNA: TGTGCCAGCAGCGCGGGACCTACCTCAGGGAGCAATCAGCCCCAGCATTTT
J gene: TRBJ1-5
D gene: -
clone size: -
V gene: TRBV28

CDR3 protein: CASSWASNQPQHF
CDR3 DNA: TGTGCCAGCAGTTGGGCAAGCAATCAGCCCCAGCATTTT
J gene: TRBJ1-5
D gene: -
clone size: -
V gene: TRBV6-5

CDR3 protein: CATSLASNQETQYF
CDR3 DNA: TGTGCCACCAGTTTGGCTAGCAACCAAGAGACCCAGTACTTC
J gene: TRBJ2-5
D gene: -
clone size: -
V gene: TRBV28

CDR3 protein: CASKDSAGEKLFF
CDR3 DNA: TGTGCCAGCAAGGACAGTGCGGGTGAAAAACTGTTTTTT
J gene: TRBJ1-4
D gene: -
clone size: -
V gene: TRBV2

CDR3 protein: CASSFLYEDSSNEKLFF
CDR3 DNA: TGTGCCAGCAGCTTTTTATACGAGGACAGCAGTAATGAAAAACTGTTTTTT
J gene: TRBJ1-4
D gene: -
clone size: -
V gene: TRBV11-3

CDR3 protein: CASSLGYSLGEQYF
CDR3 DNA: TGTGCCAGCAGTTTAGGTTACAGCCTCGGCGAGCAGTACTTC
J gene: TRBJ2-7
D gene: -
clone size: few
V gene: TRBV28

CDR3 protein: CASSSDYRGNGYTF
CDR3 DNA: TGTGCCAGCAGCTCAGACTACAGGGGGAACGGCTACACCTTC
J gene: TRBJ1-2
D gene: TRBD1
clone size: once
V gene: TRBV28

CDR3 protein: CASSLAGGEQYF
CDR3 DNA: TGTGCCAGCAGCCTCGCCGGGGGCGAGCAGTACTTC
J gene: TRBJ2-7
D gene: -
clone size: once
V gene: TRBV6-5

CDR3 protein: CASSFVDGTQEAFF
CDR3 DNA: TGCGCCAGCAGCTTCGTGGACGGGACACAAGAAGCTTTCTTT
J gene: TRBJ1-1
D gene: -
clone size: once
V gene: TRBV5-1

CDR3 protein: CASSVAGDRGLYEQYF
CDR3 DNA: TGTGCCAGCAGCGTAGCCGGGGACAGGGGTCTCTACGAGCAGTACTTC
J gene: TRBJ2-7
D gene: TRBD1
clone size: -
V gene: TRBV9

CDR3 protein: CASRGGPSMNEQFF
CDR3 DNA: TGTGCCAGCAGGGGAGGCCCGTCCATGAATGAGCAGTTCTTC
J gene: TRBJ2-1
D gene: -
clone size: once
V gene: TRBV27

CDR3 protein: CASSLGGTGGNEQYF
CDR3 DNA: TGTGCCAGCAGCTTAGGAGGGACAGGAGGAAACGAGCAGTACTTC
J gene: TRBJ2-7
D gene: TRBD1
clone size: -
V gene: TRBV7-2

CDR3 protein: CASSSQGPDEKLFF
CDR3 DNA: TGTGCCAGCAGCTCCCAGGGGCCGGATGAAAAACTGTTTTTT
J gene: TRBJ1-4
D gene: -
clone size: -
V gene: TRBV5-4

CDR3 protein: CASSGDIWYEQYF
CDR3 DNA: TGCGCCAGCAGCGGGGACATCTGGTACGAGCAGTACTTC
J gene: TRBJ2-7
D gene: -
clone size: -
V gene: TRBV5-1

CDR3 protein: CASSADSGSSYNEQFF
CDR3 DNA: TGTGCCAGCAGCGCCGATAGCGGGAGCTCCTACAATGAGCAGTTCTTC
J gene: TRBJ2-1
D gene: TRBD2
clone size: once
V gene: TRBV5-4